The rows below give T cell receptor beta chains drawn from one sample of a study of blood T cell repertoires in COVID-19. Sequenced by immunoSEQ multiplex PCR; TCRdb stores in-frame clones only, minus some. The data show approximately 46,000 clones, around three quarters seen once. Sample: peripheral blood. Every receptor here comes from a man older than 75 with acute or convalescent COVID-19. The conserved cysteine and the conserved F or W are not part of the CDR3 here. The order of the fields is V gene, clone size, CDR3 protein. Size is omitted from some rows. Given values are once, few, many or a class for expanded clones.

TRBV18 | - | ASSPTAQETQY
TRBV2 | - | ASLEDSTDTQY
TRBV19 | - | ASSRRGLNTEAF
TRBV19 | once | ASSRTGVYNEQF
TRBV9 | few | ASSGQGDEQF
TRBV6-5 | - | ASSYSTTGGANVLT
TRBV2 | few | ASSLQGAQWVQY
TRBV30 | - | AWSVLRNTIY
TRBV4-3 | - | ASSQDQQGRTDTQY
TRBV11-1 | - | ASSHNRDTQY
TRBV11-2 | - | ASSFHGNPNNEQF
TRBV24-1 | - | ATPPLGKRAGELF
TRBV19 | - | ASSTLRGSGNNEQF
TRBV27 | - | ASSFVDNNEQF
TRBV30 | - | AWSPLGAGASYEQY
TRBV2 | - | ASSSGQHTEAF